The 17 T cell receptor beta chains given below trace back to one sample, sequenced in a study of PD-1 blockade in classical Hodgkin lymphoma. Described time point: cycle 4 day 1 (C4D1), after less than seven weeks of nivolumab. Each of the patients experienced relapse following autologous stem cell transplantation, and their brentuximab vedotin exposure differed. Measured with immunoSEQ multiplex PCR; TCRdb has only the in-frame clones, and not every one. The data contain some 90,000 clones, roughly 73% of them singletons. Sequencing used peripheral blood mononuclear cells (PBMCs), obtained before the fourth cycle of nivolumab. The receptors were gathered from a human donor with classical Hodgkin lymphoma.

This rearrangement joins TRBV7-6 to TRBJ1-5, with 8 bases aligning to TRBD1. The CDR3 totals 15 residues. CDR1 is SGHVS and CDR2 is FNYEAQ in the germline V gene. J was trimmed by 5 bases and V by 5 bases; bases with no gene match: 8. Written as DNA, the CDR3 is TGTGCCAGCAGCGGACAGGGTTGGGGCTATCAGCCCCAGCATTTT. It encodes CASSGQGWGYQPQHF.

Only one count was recorded for this clone. The chain combines TRBV9 with TRBJ2-1; 11 nucleotides agree with TRBD2. V was pared by 3 bases and J by 5 bases, with 4 bases of the junction left unmatched. CDR1 is SGDLS, CDR2 YYNGEE, per germline. CDR3 size: 15 residues. In DNA form, the CDR3 reads TGTGCCAGCAGCGCCCTAGCGGGGGGCAACAATGAGCAGTTCTTC. It is translated as CASSALAGGNNEQFF.

The chain is built from TRBV5-4 and TRBJ2-5; D perhaps matches TRBD1 (5 bases). Trimming left V 0 bases short and J 4 bases short, with 13 bases between. Germline assignment: CDR1 SGHNT and CDR2 YYREEE (reference sequence). The CDR3 runs to 15 residues. CDR3 DNA: TGTGCCAGCAGCTTGGCCGGGCAGGGCGGAGAGACCCAGTACTTC. It is translated as CASSLAGQGGETQYF.

The chain uses TRBV7-3 and TRBJ2-2; 8 bases line up with TRBD2. Germline V lookup: CDR1 SGHTA, CDR2 FQGTGA. CDR3 length: 14 amino acids. V was clipped by 6 bases and J by 2 bases; unmatched bases: 2. CDR3 sequence: CASRAGVNTGELFF. The DNA for the CDR3 is TGTGCCAGCAGAGCGGGGGTAAACACCGGGGAGCTGTTTTTT.

The gene calls are TRBV18 and TRBJ1-4; 7 bases agree with TRBD1. This CDR3 contains 15 residues. V lost 5 bases, J lost 0 bases, and 3 bases stayed unmatched. Per germline, CDR1 KGHSH and CDR2 LQKENI. The CDR3 loop is CASSGTAATNEKLFF. DNA for the CDR3: TGTGCCAGCTCAGGGACAGCCGCAACTAATGAAAAACTGTTTTTT.

The chain recombines TRBV18 with TRBJ1-1, with D possibly matching TRBD1 (5 bases). The CDR3 extends over 15 amino acids. V was pared by 0 bases and J by 1 base, with 9 bases between. The germline CDR1 and CDR2 sequences are KGHSH and LQKENI. CDR3 nucleotide sequence: TGTGCCAGCTCACCACCTCGGGACGGGAACACTGAAGCTTTCTTT. It encodes CASSPPRDGNTEAFF.

The V gene is TRBV5-1, the J gene TRBJ2-2; no reliable D call. Germline-derived CDR1 and CDR2 are SGHRS and YFSETQ. V was shortened by 0 bases and J by 7 bases, with 7 bases between the two germline ends. The CDR3 runs to 13 residues. CDR3 DNA sequence: TGCGCCAGCAGCTTGGAACCCGGCGGGGAGCTGTTTTTT. Translating it yields CASSLEPGGELFF.

The V and J genes are TRBV7-8 and TRBJ1-1; D is uncertain. Germline V lookup: CDR1 SGHVS, CDR2 FQNEAQ. Trimming shortened V by 4 bases and J by 12 bases, and 15 bases separated the two germline ends. This CDR3 region has 12 residues. The CDR3 region has the DNA TGTGCCAGCAGCTCCATTATACCCGAGACTTTCTTT. Amino acids: CASSSIIPETFF.

The chain links TRBV7-8 to TRBJ1-2; D gene uncertain. CDR1 is SGHVS, CDR2 FQNEAQ, per germline. CDR3 length: 13 amino acids. Trimming took 5 bases from V and 3 from J, leaving 10 bases between them. CDR3 sequence: CASSQTPDYGYTF. The CDR3 DNA reads as TGTGCCAGCAGCCAAACACCGGACTATGGCTACACCTTC.

The chain joins TRBV5-4 to TRBJ1-1, with TRBD1 identical over 10 bases. The CDR3 is 14 amino acids. Germline CDR1 is SGHNT and CDR2 is YYREEE (reference sequence). V was clipped by 7 bases and J by 5 bases; unmatched bases: 8. The chain's CDR3 is CASGWTGGRTEAFF. The CDR3 nucleotides are TGTGCCAGCGGATGGACAGGGGGGAGGACTGAAGCTTTCTTT.

The chain uses TRBV18 and TRBJ1-3; no clear D. This CDR3 region has 13 residues. V lost 5 bases and J 6 bases, leaving 11 bases between the germline ends. CDR1 and CDR2 from the germline V gene are KGHSH and LQKENI. The CDR3 reads CASSYAYENTIYF. For the CDR3, the DNA is TGTGCCAGCTCATACGCTTACGAAAACACCATATATTTT.

The rearrangement links TRBV10-3 to TRBJ1-2; D is possibly TRBD1 (5 bases). This CDR3 comprises 14 residues. Per the germline V gene, CDR1 is ENHRY and CDR2 is SYGVKD. V lost 0 bases and J 8 bases, leaving 13 bases between the germline ends. The CDR3, as DNA: TGTGCCATCAGTGAGTCGATGGGAGGGGAGGGCTACACCTTC. It codes for CAISESMGGEGYTF.

The chain is built from TRBV5-1 and TRBJ2-5, with 7 bases identical to TRBD1. This CDR3 is 16 amino acids long. Germline loops: CDR1 SGHRS, CDR2 YFSETQ. J gave up 4 bases and V 0 bases, and 9 bases lay outside the gene matches. This chain's CDR3 is CASSLGPGTVGETQYF. CDR3 bases: TGCGCCAGCAGCTTGGGGCCCGGGACAGTGGGAGAGACCCAGTACTTC.

The chain uses TRBV5-1 and TRBJ2-4, with a tentative D call TRBD1 (7 bases). The germline V gene has CDR1 SGHRS and CDR2 YFSETQ. V was clipped by 5 bases and J by 1 base, with 16 bases between them. This CDR3 spans 16 amino acids. The CDR3 protein is CASSFGPGGAKNIQYF. In nucleotides, the CDR3 is TGCGCCAGCAGTTTCGGACCAGGGGGGGCCAAAAACATTCAGTACTTC.

The chain uses TRBV21-1 and TRBJ1-6; TRBD1, the table's D call, was not compared with the DNA. TRBV21-1 is reported as a pseudogene. CDR3 length: 17 amino acids. CDR3 nucleotides: TGTGCCAGCAGCAAAAGGGGGGACAGGGGGGCGGTTTCACCCCTCCACTTT. Amino acid sequence: CASSKRGDRGAVSPLHF.

This clone has at least ten counts. The genes are TRBV7-9 and TRBJ1-2; no firm D call. From germline, CDR1 is SEHNR and CDR2 FQNEAQ (reference sequence). The CDR3 is made up of 9 amino acids. Trimming removed 11 bases at V and 4 bases at J, with 5 bases between. DNA for the CDR3: TGTGCCGTGGGCTATGGCTACACCTTC. Its protein product is CAVGYGYTF.

The rearrangement joins TRBV19 to TRBJ2-7; D call uncertain. Trimming took off 0 bases at V and 3 bases at J, with 6 bases between the two ends. The germline V gene has CDR1 LNHDA and CDR2 SQIVND (reference sequence). This CDR3 is 13 amino acids long. CDR3 amino acids: CASSIDLDYEQYF. CDR3 sequence (DNA): TGTGCCAGTAGTATAGATCTGGACTACGAGCAGTACTTC.